This entry features one T cell receptor (beta chain) sequence. A second about 7 to 11 cycle PCR used barcoded and J-beta primers. Every single cDNA molecule received a tag from a template-switch adaptor with 12 random nucleotides. TCRdb re-derived calls from the 5' RACE reads in MiXCR, one entry per CDR3 protein. The table records around 1,500,000 distinct CDR3 sequences, roughly 28% of them present only once. The data were taken from a study of blood T cells in healthy people across ages. The CDR3 is made up of 14 amino acids. Germline-derived CDR1 and CDR2 are SNHLY and FYNNEI. Sequences were obtained from blood. The sequence was obtained from a woman in her 30s in good health. The genes are TRBV2 and TRBJ2-4; D might be TRBD2 (6 bases). The end of the DNA aligns better with TRBJ2-7, so the J call may be wrong. CDR3 sequence: CASSAGELSYEQYF. The CDR3 DNA reads as TGTGCCAGCAGTGCGGGAGAACTATCCTACGAGCAGTACTTC.